The T cell receptor beta chain under discussion was sequenced for a study of OX40 agonist ivuxolimab in advanced cancers. On the study more broadly: Dose-escalation patients had hepatocellular carcinoma, melanoma, renal cell or head and neck cancer.

The ends were cut back, 1 base at V and 0 bases at J, with 13 bases in the middle. The CDR3 extends over 16 amino acids. Germline V gene data show CDR1 as LGHNA and CDR2 as YSLEER. For this clone: Antigen: not known.

Regarding the study as a whole: Low normalized T-cell clonal expansion was additionally recorded for some nonresponders.

The data were produced by immunoSEQ multiplex PCR, yet TCRdb's version contains in-frame clones alone and is incomplete. The repertoire holds about 50,000 clones, 80% seen once, with about 3.9% in the top ten. The V call is TRBV4-3, the J call TRBJ2-7, with D possibly matching TRBD2 (6 bases). Sequences were derived from CD4+ or CD8+ T cells sorted from blood, sampled in a trial of the OX40 agonist ivuxolimab. The source of this sequence is an adult with an advanced solid tumor such as melanoma, head and neck, liver or kidney cancer. This chain's CDR3 is CASSQGRGLSSYEQYF. Written as DNA, the CDR3 is TGCGCCAGCAGCCAAGGGCGGGGCCTGAGCTCCTACGAGCAGTACTTC.